The 22 T cell receptor beta chains below all came from one sample that was sequenced in a study of T cell repertoires in cytomegalovirus infection. TCRdb reanalysed the reads using MiXCR and keeps one entry per CDR3 protein. The data contain around 740,000 distinct CDR3 sequences, 35% of them singletons. The sample was PBMCs. These receptors all stem from a human donor in good health (CMV status not recorded). Some clones in this sample may be carry-over from other donors' samples.

The genes are TRBV7-6 and TRBJ1-3, with D hard to call. This CDR3 region has 14 residues. The germline V gene encodes CDR1 SGHVS and CDR2 FNYEAQ. With 5 bases removed from V and 1 base from J, the gap between germline ends came to 9 bases. The CDR3: CASSPWGSGNTIYF. CDR3 coding DNA: TGTGCCAGCAGCCCCTGGGGATCTGGAAACACCATATATTTT.

The gene calls are TRBV9 and TRBJ2-7; no clear D gene. Germline V gene lookup returns CDR1 SGDLS and CDR2 YYNGEE. CDR3 length: 14 amino acids. The V and J ends lost 0 bases and 3 bases respectively, with 10 bases between them. CDR3 coding DNA: TGTGCCAGCAGCGTAGGGCAGAGGAGCTACGAGCAGTACTTC. Its translation is CASSVGQRSYEQYF.

The chain is built from TRBV7-6 and TRBJ1-5; D remains unclear. Deletions cut 4 bases from V and 0 bases from J, with 10 bases between. From germline, CDR1 is SGHVS and CDR2 FNYEAQ. CDR3 size: 15 residues. In DNA, the CDR3 is TGTGCCAGCAGCTCTCGACCGAATAGCAATCAGCCCCAGCATTTT. Residues: CASSSRPNSNQPQHF.

The chain joins TRBV5-1 to TRBJ1-2, with D possibly matching TRBD1 (5 bases). The CDR3 sequence is 16 residues long. V lost 1 base and J lost 4, with 17 bases in between. Germline CDR1 is SGHRS and CDR2 is YFSETQ. The CDR3 sequence: CASSLLTGTSRYGYTF. In DNA form, the CDR3 reads TGCGCCAGCAGCTTGCTCACCGGGACTAGTCGCTATGGCTACACCTTC.

Details on this clonotype: A single base separates this from a much larger clone, so it may be a read error. The chain combines TRBV7-6 with TRBJ2-6; D is perhaps TRBD1 (5 bases). There are 17 residues in the CDR3. Germline lookup yields CDR1 SGHVS and CDR2 FNYEAQ. The CDR3: CASTHSLQASGANGLTF. CDR3 DNA: TGTGCCAGCACCCACTCCCTACAGGCCTCTGGGGCCAACGGCCTGACTTTC.

This clonotype was recorded a few times. V and J are TRBV28 and TRBJ1-1, with unresolved D. V lost 7 bases to trimming and J lost 4 bases, with 13 bases between them. The CDR3 is made up of 13 amino acids. In germline, CDR1 is MDHEN, CDR2 SYDVKM. The CDR3 DNA reads TGTGCCAGCATCCTACTGGGTTCCACTGAAGCTTTCTTT. This encodes CASILLGSTEAFF.

V and J are TRBV2 and TRBJ1-5; no firm D call. Germline lookup yields CDR1 SNHLY and CDR2 FYNNEI. This CDR3 spans 12 amino acids. The germline V and J ends were trimmed by 8 bases and 6 bases, with 11 bases remaining between them. CDR3 DNA: TGTGCCAGCCGGAATTCGGGTCAGCCCCAGCATTTT. Protein: CASRNSGQPQHF.

This chain links TRBV19 with TRBJ1-5, with TRBD1 matching 8 bases. In germline, CDR1 is LNHDA, CDR2 SQIVND (reference sequence). The CDR3 is made up of 15 amino acids. V lost 7 bases and J lost 4; bases outside the gene matches: 9. CDR3 bases: TGTGCCAGTAAAGATAGACAGGGGTCTAATCAGCCCCAGCATTTT. This translates into CASKDRQGSNQPQHF. Full variable domain (missing parts from reference TRBV19 and TRBJ1-5): DGGITQSPKYLFRKEGQNVTLSCEQNLNHDAMYWYRQDPGQGLRLIYYSQIVNDFQKGDIAEGYSVSREKKESFPLTVTSAQKNPTAFYLCASKDRQGSNQPQHFGDGTRLSIL.

V usage is TRBV2 and J usage is TRBJ1-1; D is perhaps TRBD1 (5 bases). Trimming took 7 bases from V and 4 from J, leaving 10 bases between them. The CDR3 covers 12 residues. Germline values: CDR1 SNHLY, CDR2 FYNNEI. Here the CDR3 reads CASTRDGTEAFF. The DNA for the CDR3 is TGTGCCAGCACCAGGGACGGCACTGAAGCTTTCTTT.

Turning to this clonotype: With a much larger clone just one base away, this may be a read error. The chain uses TRBV12-3 or TRBV12-4 and TRBJ1-1; D not certain. CDR3 length equals 14 residues. CDR3 in amino acids: CASRDLRMNTEALF. DNA of the CDR3: TGTGCCAGCAGGGATCTAAGAATGAACACTGAAGCTTTATTT.

The chain recombines TRBV11-1 with TRBJ2-7, with 7 bases fitting TRBD2. The trim removed 5 bases at V and 4 bases at J, leaving 8 bases unmatched. Germline-derived CDR1 and CDR2 are SGHAT and FQDESV (reference sequence). The CDR3 contains 14 residues. CDR3 nucleotides: TGTGCCAGCAGCCCGAGCAGCGGGAAATACGAGCAGTACTTC. Protein: CASSPSSGKYEQYF.

This clonotype has only one observation. The chain's CDR3 is CAAGQLNQPQHF. DNA for the CDR3: TGTGCCGCGGGACAATTAAATCAGCCCCAGCATTTT. The rearrangement joins TRBV7-2 to TRBJ1-5; tentatively, D is TRBD1 (6 bases). The V gene lost 11 bases and the J gene lost 4 bases, with 12 bases spanning the gap. This CDR3 has 12 amino acids. Germline V gene sequence: CDR1 SGHTA, CDR2 FQGNSA.

The V and J genes are TRBV5-5 and TRBJ2-7, with TRBD1 matching 7 bases. Germline V gene sequence: CDR1 SGHKS, CDR2 YYEKEE (reference sequence). V trimming: 4 bases; J trimming: 3 bases; junction bases outside the gene matches: 13. This CDR3 is built from 16 residues. CDR3 in amino acids: CASSVTGAPSFYEQYF. DNA of the CDR3: TGTGCCAGCAGCGTTACAGGGGCACCGTCCTTCTACGAGCAGTACTTC.

This clonotype was seen more than once but under ten times. The chain joins TRBV11-2 to TRBJ2-7; 11 nucleotides agree with TRBD2. CDR1 is SGHAT, CDR2 FQNNGV, per germline. The CDR3 contains 17 residues. J gave up 3 bases and V 5 bases, and 12 bases lay outside the gene matches. The CDR3 region has the DNA TGTGCCAGCAGCCTACGGGGGTCTAGCGGGGGGAACTACGAGCAGTACTTC. Its protein is CASSLRGSSGGNYEQYF.

The chain recombines TRBV19 with TRBJ2-6; D not certain. V lost 5 bases, J lost 12 bases, and 11 bases lay in between. Germline CDR1 is LNHDA and CDR2 is SQIVND (reference sequence). This CDR3 has 12 residues. The CDR3 spells CASSSQTAVLTF. CDR3 DNA: TGTGCCAGTAGTTCCCAGACCGCCGTCCTGACTTTC.

The chain links TRBV7-2 to TRBJ1-2; 10 nucleotides line up with TRBD1. CDR3 length: 15 amino acids. CDR1 and CDR2 (germline): SGHTA, FQGNSA. J was trimmed by 7 bases and V by 3 bases; bases with no gene match: 8. The CDR3 DNA reads as TGTGCCAGCAGCTTGGGCGACAGGGGGCTTTTTGGCTACACCTTC. Its translation is CASSLGDRGLFGYTF.

This clonotype was detected a few times. The chain couples TRBV12-3 or TRBV12-4 to TRBJ2-2; 7 bases match TRBD1. The CDR3 totals 15 residues. With 5 bases clipped from V and 2 bases from J, the junction kept 5 bases outside the gene matches. The CDR3 reads CASSPGDRNTGELFF. CDR3 in DNA: TGTGCCAGCAGTCCCGGGGACAGAAACACCGGGGAGCTGTTTTTT.

Of note for this clonotype: A read error may produce the germline difference seen at one junction end. This chain uses TRBV28 with TRBJ1-1; TRBD1 might be the D (6 bases). This CDR3 is built from 12 residues. From germline, CDR1 is MDHEN and CDR2 SYDVKM. This CDR3 reads CSSSLGGTESFF. The CDR3 DNA follows: TGTTCCAGCAGTTTGGGGGGCACGGAATCTTTCTTT. The variable domain in full, with the rest retrieved from reference TRBV28 and TRBJ1-1, is DVKVTQSSRYLVKRTGEKVFLECVQDMDHENMFWYRQDPGLGLRLIYFSYDVKMKEKGDIPEGYSVSREKKERFSLILESASTNQTSMYLCSSSLGGTESFFGQGTRLTVV.

This rearrangement joins TRBV19 to TRBJ2-7, with a tentative D call TRBD1 (5 bases). Germline values: CDR1 LNHDA, CDR2 SQIVND (reference sequence). V shed 8 bases and J shed 2 bases, with 10 bases lying between them. CDR3 size: 12 residues. CDR3 nucleotides: TGTGCCAGTGGGGCGAATACCTACGAGCAGTACTTC. Encoded protein: CASGANTYEQYF.

The chain employs TRBV18 and TRBJ1-4, with D maybe TRBD1 (5 bases). The J call is uncertain, as TRBJ2-2 better fits the DNA end. Germline assignment: CDR1 KGHSH and CDR2 LQKENI. This CDR3 contains 11 residues. DNA of the CDR3: TGTGCCAGCTCGCCGGACAGGGAGCTGTTTTTT. It yields the protein CASSPDRELFF.

This chain connects TRBV27 to TRBJ2-2; D is undetermined. The CDR3 is made up of 14 amino acids. V shed 7 bases and J shed 5 bases, with 14 bases lying between them. Looked up from germline, CDR1 is MNHEY and CDR2 is SMNVEV (reference sequence). CDR3 in amino acids: CASKAHSPTGELFF. DNA for the CDR3: TGTGCCAGCAAGGCCCATTCCCCGACCGGGGAGCTGTTTTTT.

The chain carries TRBV6-1 and TRBJ1-3; 9 positions agree with TRBD1. Losses at the gene ends were 6 bases for V and 4 bases for J; bases not matched to a gene: 10. The germline CDR1 and CDR2 sequences are MNHNS and SASEGT. This CDR3 comprises 16 residues. This chain's CDR3 is CASRDATGGAGNTIYF. DNA for the CDR3: TGTGCCAGCAGAGACGCTACAGGGGGCGCGGGAAACACCATATATTTT.